The rows below give T cell receptor beta chains drawn from one sample of a study of regulatory T cells in long-lasting Graves disease. TCRdb redid the calling of the multiplex PCR reads with MiXCR, one entry per CDR3 protein. The sample lists approximately 400,000 distinct CDR3 sequences; around 16% were seen once. This same sample was also taken into another study, of T cells in Graves' hyperthyroidism and ophthalmopathy.

The sequencing here drew on peripheral blood mononuclear cells (PBMCs), taken at new diagnosis, from a patient treated with antithyroid drugs. Receptors were obtained from a woman between 40 and 50 years old with Graves disease. Both conserved end residues are part of each CDR3.

length	V	CDR3
15	TRBV7-9	CASSLAKLLYNEQFF
17	TRBV7-8	CASSPPWRSGSGETQYF
17	TRBV7-8	CASSLFGLAGAHNEQFF
14	TRBV7-3	CASSRGQPTDTQYF
15	TRBV18	CASSPLTSGVTEQFF
12	TRBV28	CASSRPGDEQFF
16	TRBV7-2	CASSLFGDRGLREQYF
16	TRBV25-1	CASSLRGGISYNEQFF
14	TRBV6-1	CASSPLIYSYEQYF
16	TRBV5-1	CASSLAGTSGRDEQFF
14	TRBV29-1	CSVVLVSGGYEQYF
13	TRBV6-2/TRBV6-3	CASSEWAAYTIYF
17	TRBV12-3/TRBV12-4	CASSFFYDLRGGQPQHF
14	TRBV9	CASSVGDRNIEAFF
18	TRBV19	CASSIDGVGEGTFNEQYF
17	TRBV13	CASSFMTSWDRAYEQYF
17	TRBV30	CAWTQGGTSNLRNEQFF
16	TRBV19	CASRLGRRTGTDTQYF
14	TRBV19	CASSLQGEYTEAFF
14	TRBV6-1	CASTGTSAGGELFF
17	TRBV5-1	CASSSGLAGGSTDTQYF
16	TRBV2	CASSRDAHSNTGELFF
14	TRBV6-1	CASMLAVNTGELFF
15	TRBV18	CASHEPGRGSYEQYF
16	TRBV5-1	CASSLELAGVGNEQFF
16	TRBV28	CASRTTGNYAGTEAFF
14	TRBV12-3/TRBV12-4	CASSSTPVNYGYTF
17	TRBV11-3	CASTSGTGSSGANVLTF
14	TRBV30	CAWSIWGANTEAFF
15	TRBV4-1	CASSQVGGRGNIQYF
16	TRBV6-1	CASRADRRWGQETQYF
15	TRBV11-2	CASSYSVGGNTEAFF
12	TRBV9	CASSVEGYGYTF
15	TRBV9	CASSGTGTSDSALHF
15	TRBV27	CASSKGTGEYNEQFF